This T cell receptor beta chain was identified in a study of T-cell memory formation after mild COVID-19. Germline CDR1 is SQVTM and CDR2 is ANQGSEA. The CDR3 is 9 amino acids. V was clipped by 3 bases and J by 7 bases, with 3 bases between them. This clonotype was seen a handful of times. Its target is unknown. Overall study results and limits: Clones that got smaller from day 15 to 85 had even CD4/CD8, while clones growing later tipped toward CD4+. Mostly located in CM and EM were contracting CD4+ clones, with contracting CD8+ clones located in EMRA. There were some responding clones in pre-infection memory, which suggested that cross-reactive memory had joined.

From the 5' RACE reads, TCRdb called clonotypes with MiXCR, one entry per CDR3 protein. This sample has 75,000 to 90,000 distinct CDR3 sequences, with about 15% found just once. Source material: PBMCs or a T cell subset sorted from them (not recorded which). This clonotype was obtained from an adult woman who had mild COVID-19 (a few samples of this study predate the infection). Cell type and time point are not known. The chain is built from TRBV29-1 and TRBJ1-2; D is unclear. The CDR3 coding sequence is TGCAGCGTTGAGGGTGGCTACACCTTC. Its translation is CSVEGGYTF.